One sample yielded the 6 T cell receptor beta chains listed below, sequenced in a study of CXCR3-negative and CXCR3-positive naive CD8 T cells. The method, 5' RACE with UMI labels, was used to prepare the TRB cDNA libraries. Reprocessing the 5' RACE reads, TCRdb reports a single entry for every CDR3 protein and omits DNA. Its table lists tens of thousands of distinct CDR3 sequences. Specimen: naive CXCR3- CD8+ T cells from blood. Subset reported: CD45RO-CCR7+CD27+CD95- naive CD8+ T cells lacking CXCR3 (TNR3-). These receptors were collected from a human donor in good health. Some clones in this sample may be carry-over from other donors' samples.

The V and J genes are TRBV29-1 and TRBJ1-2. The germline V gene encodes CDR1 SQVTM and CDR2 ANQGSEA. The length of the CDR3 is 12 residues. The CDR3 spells CSVPGLLGGYTF.

CDR3 amino acids: CASRPRDTSYNEQFF. The chain links TRBV12-3 or TRBV12-4 to TRBJ2-1; checking the TCRdb D call of TRBD1 is not possible without DNA. CDR3 size: 15 residues.

The CDR3 region is CASSSFDRPITSPYEQYF. The chain couples TRBV12-3 or TRBV12-4 to TRBJ2-7; there is no DNA to check the TCRdb D call of TRBD1. The CDR3 has 18 amino acids.

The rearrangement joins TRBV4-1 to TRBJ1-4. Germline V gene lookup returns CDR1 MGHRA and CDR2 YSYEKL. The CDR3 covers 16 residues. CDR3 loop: CASSHYNRATNEKLFF.

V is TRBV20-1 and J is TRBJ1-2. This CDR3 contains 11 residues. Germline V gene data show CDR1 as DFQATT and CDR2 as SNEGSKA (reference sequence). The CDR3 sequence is CSARTDYGYTF.

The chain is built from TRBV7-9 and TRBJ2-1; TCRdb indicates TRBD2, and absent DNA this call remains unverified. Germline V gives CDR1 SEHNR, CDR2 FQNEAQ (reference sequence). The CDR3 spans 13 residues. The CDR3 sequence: CASSPPLADEQFF.